The 25 T cell receptor beta chains presented below share a single source sample, sequenced in a study of cytomegalovirus exposure and HLA in healthy donors. The PCR employed 60 Vbeta primers together with 13 Jbeta primers. Some clones are missing from TCRdb's copy, which holds only in-frame ones; the method was immunoSEQ multiplex PCR. The sample includes around 170,000 clones, around 68% of them seen just once. Sample: PBMCs. Receptors originate from a girl aged 5-17 years in good health and CMV-seronegative.

This clone was seen a few times. The chain carries TRBV2 and TRBJ1-5, with 10 bases aligning to TRBD1. The CDR3 has 15 residues. CDR1 SNHLY and CDR2 FYNNEI come from the germline V gene. V was clipped by 7 bases and J by 4 bases; unmatched bases: 7. The CDR3 sequence: CASINRTGGNQPQHF. CDR3 DNA sequence: TGTGCCAGCATTAATCGGACAGGGGGAAATCAGCCCCAGCATTTT.

For the CDR3, the DNA is TGTGCCAGCAGTTTTCAGGGAACCGTATCTTCCTACGAGCAGTACTTC. Amino acids: CASSFQGTVSSYEQYF. V and J are TRBV27 and TRBJ2-7; weak D call: TRBD1 (5 bases). CDR1 is MNHEY and CDR2 is SMNVEV in the germline V gene (reference sequence). The V gene lost 3 bases and the J gene lost 1 base, with 16 bases spanning the gap. The CDR3 spans 16 residues.

The chain has TRBV7-9 and TRBJ2-7; D might be TRBD1 (6 bases). CDR3 length equals 12 residues. V was trimmed by 5 bases and J by 5 bases, leaving 10 bases between them. The germline gives CDR1 SEHNR, CDR2 FQNEAQ (reference sequence). This CDR3 is CASSIRTDEQYF. The CDR3 DNA reads TGTGCCAGCAGCATTCGGACAGACGAGCAGTACTTC.

The chain uses TRBV5-6 and TRBJ2-5; D might be TRBD1 (6 bases). CDR1 is SGHDT and CDR2 is YYEEEE in the germline V gene. V lost 3 bases and J lost 5, with 11 bases in between. This CDR3 is built from 13 residues. CDR3 region: CASSSRGRETQYF. DNA for the CDR3: TGTGCCAGCAGCTCCAGGGGTAGGGAGACCCAGTACTTC. Filled out from reference TRBV5-6 and TRBJ2-5, the complete variable domain reads DAGVTQSPTHLIKTRGQQVTLRCSPKSGHDTVSWYQQALGQGPQFIFQYYEEEERQRGNFPDRFSGHQFPNYSSELNVNALLLGDSALYLCASSSRGRETQYFGPGTRLLVL.

This rearrangement joins TRBV5-6 to TRBJ2-1, with TRBD1 identical over 7 bases. Trimming at V came to 0 bases and at J to 2 bases, leaving 2 bases not matched to a gene. The CDR3 covers 15 residues. The germline CDR1 and CDR2 sequences are SGHDT and YYEEEE. CDR3 protein: CASSLAGTAYNEQFF. Written as DNA, the CDR3 is TGTGCCAGCAGCTTGGCCGGGACAGCCTACAATGAGCAGTTCTTC.

This clone was seen a handful of times. This sequence joins TRBV27 and TRBJ1-6; D gene unclear. CDR3 length: 12 amino acids. With 3 bases removed from V and 7 bases from J, the gap between germline ends came to 4 bases. Germline-derived CDR1 and CDR2 are MNHEY and SMNVEV (reference sequence). The CDR3 sequence is CASSFQNSPLHF. CDR3 nucleotide sequence: TGTGCCAGCAGTTTTCAGAATTCACCCCTCCACTTT.

The chain recombines TRBV7-9 with TRBJ1-2; D is possibly TRBD1 (5 bases). The germline V gene has CDR1 SEHNR and CDR2 FQNEAQ (reference sequence). V dropped 6 bases and J dropped 6 bases, with 14 bases sitting between them. The CDR3 extends over 13 amino acids. DNA for the CDR3: TGTGCCAGCAGGGCCGGGGGTTTGGATGGCTACACCTTC. It codes for CASRAGGLDGYTF. The full variable domain, completed using reference TRBV7-9 and TRBJ1-2, is DTGVSQNPRHKITKRGQNVTFRCDPISEHNRLYWYRQTLGQGPEFLTYFQNEAQLEKSRLLSDRFSAERPKGSFSTLEIQRTEQGDSAMYLCASRAGGLDGYTFGSGTRLTVV.

V gene TRBV5-6 combines with J gene TRBJ1-1; D call uncertain. This CDR3 comprises 14 residues. Germline assignment: CDR1 SGHDT and CDR2 YYEEEE. V lost 4 bases to trimming and J lost 5 bases, with 15 bases between them. The chain's CDR3 is CASSVGSGRTEAFF. The CDR3 DNA reads TGTGCCAGCAGCGTGGGGTCAGGTAGGACTGAAGCTTTCTTT. The complete variable domain, with remaining parts taken from reference TRBV5-6 and TRBJ1-1, reads DAGVTQSPTHLIKTRGQQVTLRCSPKSGHDTVSWYQQALGQGPQFIFQYYEEEERQRGNFPDRFSGHQFPNYSSELNVNALLLGDSALYLCASSVGSGRTEAFFGQGTRLTVV.

V gene TRBV6-1 combines with J gene TRBJ1-2; perhaps TRBD1 as D (6 bases). This CDR3 is built from 14 residues. Germline V gives CDR1 MNHNS, CDR2 SASEGT. With 6 bases removed from V and 6 bases from J, the gap between germline ends came to 17 bases. The DNA of the CDR3 is TGTGCCAGCAGATTGACAGGAATCCCGGATGGCTACACCTTC. It specifies CASRLTGIPDGYTF.

This clone was observed a handful of times. The chain uses TRBV6-6 and TRBJ2-7; 8 bases are a match to TRBD1. Looked up from germline, CDR1 is MNHNY and CDR2 is SVGAGI (reference sequence). V shed 0 bases, J shed 6 bases, and the junction held 1 base outside the gene matches. This CDR3 spans 13 amino acids. CDR3 DNA: TGTGCCAGCAGTTACTCGGACAGGGCCGAGCAGTACTTC. Amino acid sequence: CASSYSDRAEQYF.

The chain links TRBV5-4 to TRBJ1-1; D is uncertain. CDR1 and CDR2 from the germline V gene are SGHNT and YYREEE (reference sequence). The CDR3 spans 14 residues. With 6 bases removed from V and 3 bases from J, the gap between germline ends came to 15 bases. The DNA for the CDR3 is TGTGCCAGCACCCTTTCCTTAGTTGACACTGAAGCTTTCTTT. Encoded protein: CASTLSLVDTEAFF.

The J gene is TRBJ1-6, the V gene TRBV12-5; D is undetermined. Germline loops: CDR1 LGHNT, CDR2 FRNRAP. V was pared by 5 bases and J by 0 bases, with 14 bases between. The CDR3 is made up of 17 amino acids. For the CDR3, the DNA is TGTGCTAGTGGTCCCTGGGGTGGGAGCTCCTATAATTCACCCCTCCACTTT. The encoded protein is CASGPWGGSSYNSPLHF. The variable domain in full, completed from reference TRBV12-5 and TRBJ1-6, reads DARVTQTPRHKVTEMGQEVTMRCQPILGHNTVFWYRQTMMQGLELLAYFRNRAPLDDSGMPKDRFSAEMPDATLATLKIQPSEPRDSAVYFCASGPWGGSSYNSPLHFGNGTRLTVT.

This clone was observed once. The rearrangement uses TRBV30 and TRBJ1-1, with TRBD1 matching 7 bases. The V gene end was trimmed by 4 bases and the J gene end by 0 bases; junction bases not matched to a gene: 5. Per germline, CDR1 GTSNPN and CDR2 SVGIG (reference sequence). This CDR3 has 14 residues. The CDR3 region is CAWTTGTVNTEAFF. The DNA of the CDR3 is TGTGCCTGGACCACCGGGACAGTGAACACTGAAGCTTTCTTT.

The chain has TRBV19 and TRBJ2-7, with 7 positions matching TRBD1. V trimming: 5 bases; J trimming: 2 bases; junction bases outside the gene matches: 3. The CDR3 spans 13 residues. Looked up from germline, CDR1 is LNHDA and CDR2 is SQIVND (reference sequence). The chain's CDR3 is CASSPGTAYEQYF. In nucleotides, the CDR3 is TGTGCCAGTAGTCCCGGGACAGCCTACGAGCAGTACTTC. Looking up the rest from reference TRBV19 and TRBJ2-7 gives the full variable domain: DGGITQSPKYLFRKEGQNVTLSCEQNLNHDAMYWYRQDPGQGLRLIYYSQIVNDFQKGDIAEGYSVSREKKESFPLTVTSAQKNPTAFYLCASSPGTAYEQYFGPGTRLTVT.

This chain joins TRBV5-4 and TRBJ1-4, with D possibly TRBD1 on 6 matching bases. The CDR3 extends over 16 amino acids. Germline V gene lookup returns CDR1 SGHNT and CDR2 YYREEE (reference sequence). CDR3 residues: CASAAGEFRGGEKLFF. The CDR3 bases are TGTGCTTCAGCGGCAGGGGAGTTTCGCGGGGGTGAAAAACTGTTTTTT.

DNA of the CDR3: TGTGCCTGGAGTCTCCCCCTGATAGTGAACACTGAAGCTTTCTTT. Translating gives CAWSLPLIVNTEAFF. This chain joins TRBV30 and TRBJ1-1; no definite D call. Germline V gene sequence: CDR1 GTSNPN, CDR2 SVGIG (reference sequence). This CDR3 is built from 15 residues. V dropped 2 bases and J dropped 0 bases, with 13 bases sitting between them.

Here the CDR3 reads CASSESGGAYNEQFF. The CDR3 nucleotides are TGTGCCAGCAGTGAATCGGGGGGCGCGTACAATGAGCAGTTCTTC. The chain is built from TRBV25-1 and TRBJ2-1; D possibly corresponds to TRBD2 (7 bases). Germline V gene data show CDR1 as MGHDK and CDR2 as SYGVNS. V dropped 1 base and J dropped 4 bases, with 11 bases sitting between them. CDR3 length equals 15 residues.

Turning to this clone: A read error may produce the germline difference seen at one junction end. CDR3 region: CASSQFGLAGGSTDPQYF. The CDR3 DNA reads TGTGCCAGCAGCCAATTTGGACTAGCGGGGGGGTCCACAGATCCGCAGTATTTT. The chain uses TRBV4-2 and TRBJ2-3; TRBD2 aligns across 15 bases. Germline assignment: CDR1 LGHNA and CDR2 YNFKEQ. This CDR3 is built from 18 residues.

The chain combines TRBV4-1 with TRBJ2-2; tentatively, D is TRBD1 (5 bases). Trimming stripped 5 bases from V and 3 bases from J, with 13 bases between. The germline V gene encodes CDR1 MGHRA and CDR2 YSYEKL. The CDR3 covers 15 residues. CDR3 region: CASSLHRFDTGELFF. CDR3 in DNA: TGCGCCAGCAGCTTGCACAGGTTCGACACCGGGGAGCTGTTTTTT.

In its sample, this clone was seen a few times. This chain connects TRBV5-4 to TRBJ1-1; TRBD1 might be the D (5 bases). This CDR3 is 15 amino acids long. Germline V gene data show CDR1 as SGHNT and CDR2 as YYREEE (reference sequence). With 4 bases removed from V and 1 base from J, the gap between germline ends came to 14 bases. Written as DNA, the CDR3 is TGTGCCAGCAGCCCAGACGCAGGGCGGAACACTGAAGCTTTCTTT. This encodes CASSPDAGRNTEAFF.

The J gene is TRBJ2-7, the V gene TRBV4-1; 7 bases match TRBD1. This CDR3 has 13 amino acids. From germline, CDR1 is MGHRA and CDR2 YSYEKL. V was pared by 5 bases and J by 3 bases, with 4 bases of the junction left unmatched. CDR3 region: CASSWDSLYEQYF. DNA of the CDR3: TGCGCCAGCAGCTGGGACAGCCTCTACGAGCAGTACTTC.

The genes are TRBV29-1 and TRBJ2-5, with a possible D match to TRBD2 (5 bases). V gave up 6 bases and J gave up 1 base, with 12 bases separating them. Germline-derived CDR1 and CDR2 are SQVTM and ANQGSEA. The CDR3 totals 13 residues. The CDR3 DNA follows: TGCAGCGTCGCGACGGGAACCCAAGAGACCCAGTACTTC. This codes for CSVATGTQETQYF.

This clone was observed a few times. The V call is TRBV5-6, the J call TRBJ1-6; D is ambiguous. CDR1 is SGHDT, CDR2 YYEEEE, per germline. The CDR3 is made up of 13 amino acids. V lost 2 bases, J lost 11 bases, and 11 bases lay in between. The CDR3, as DNA: TGTGCCAGCAGCTTTGGAAGCGCGGCACCCCTCCACTTT. Its protein product is CASSFGSAAPLHF.

Here the CDR3 DNA reads TGTGCCACCTCACGGAGTGGGTCACCCCTCCACTTT. This sequence encodes CATSRSGSPLHF. The chain links TRBV19 to TRBJ1-6, with D uncertain. This CDR3 contains 12 residues. Trimming cost V 10 bases and J 10 bases, with 14 bases left between them. Germline V lookup: CDR1 LNHDA, CDR2 SQIVND (reference sequence).

The chain links TRBV7-3 to TRBJ2-1; 7 nucleotides agree with TRBD1. CDR3 size: 13 residues. CDR1 and CDR2 (germline): SGHTA, FQGTGA. The junction had 4 bases not matched to a gene; V was cut back by 5 bases and J by 6 bases. The chain's CDR3 is CASSPWDSNEQFF. The CDR3 DNA sequence: TGTGCCAGCAGCCCGTGGGACAGCAATGAGCAGTTCTTC.